The following is a TCR beta chain sequence with its context. These data are taken from a study of human T cells and chemical hapten exposure. Overall study context: Once 0.01% DPC had been applied to the upper back by patch test, readings were taken at 6 days. There were per-sample TCR yield variations, arising mainly from small pooled library volume differences.

V lost 7 bases, J lost 5 bases, and 15 bases lay in between. The CDR3 covers 13 residues. Germline values: CDR1 SGHDT, CDR2 YYEEEE. The time point here: patch test 3, about 24 weeks after DPC sensitization. Treatment: therapeutic diphenylcyclopropenone sensitization with weekly scalp DPC. Per the study methods: The number of TCRs in each sample had a median of approximately 93,000 and spanned roughly 23,224 to 750,000. TCRdb recomputed calls from the RACE reads with MiXCR, one row per CDR3 protein. The V and J calls were determined by TCRdb, not by the authors. The sample holds under 130,000 distinct CDR3 sequences, nearly 35% seen once.

This TCR was sampled from a man between 40 and 49 years old with alopecia areata. Some clones in this sample may be carry-over from other donors' samples. The specimen was whole blood, collected in connection with sensitization to the hapten diphenylcyclopropenone (DPC). The chain employs TRBV5-6 and TRBJ2-5, with D unclear. The CDR3, as DNA: TGTGCCAGCCGAAATGACGTGGCGGAGACCCAGTACTTC. Translation: CASRNDVAETQYF.